This TCR beta chain was captured by sequencing in a study of T cell repertoires in cytomegalovirus infection. Study-level information: Public TCR beta signatures provided an indication of both CMV infection and a matching HLA type.

Turning to this clonotype: Its antigen is not known.

TCRdb recomputed calls from the reads with MiXCR, one row per CDR3 protein. The sample includes fewer than 250,000 distinct CDR3 sequences, 22% seen only once; the top ten take 15% to 20%. Germline CDR1 and CDR2: SGHDT and YYEEEE. The CDR3 covers 13 residues. The V end lost 5 bases, the J end lost 2 bases, and 11 bases lay between the germline ends. Study conclusions and caveats: What dominated the ex vivo response were HLA-C-restricted CMV-specific TCR beta clonotypes. Of the TCR beta families, the public ones yielded a cumulative frequency that identified carriers of CMV plus the relevant HLA.

The specimen sequenced was CD8+ T cells from PBMCs. The sequence was collected from a human donor in good health (CMV status not recorded). Some clones in this sample may be carry-over from other donors' samples. J is TRBJ2-7 and V is TRBV5-6; D is unresolved. CDR3 loop: CASSYDGAYEQYF. In nucleotides, the CDR3 is TGTGCCAGCAGTTACGACGGAGCCTACGAGCAGTACTTC.